This T cell receptor beta chain stems from a study of blood T cells in healthy people across ages. About this clonotype: Its antigen is not known. It may be a read error: a sequence one base away is much more abundant.

This CDR3 has 13 residues. Each donor gave roughly 9.8 milliliters of peripheral blood. A minimum of 5 micrograms of total RNA was extracted per sample. General study results and limits: Comparison with aged donors showed that long-lived donors had more naive CD4+ cells and higher diversity. TCR beta diversity, measured per million T cells, fell in a roughly linear way with age.

Then a second PCR, running roughly 7 to 11 cycles, was carried out with a sample-barcoded 5' primer and a J-beta primer mix. TCRdb passed the 5' RACE reads through MiXCR, listing each CDR3 protein once. The table includes 1.6 million or so distinct CDR3 sequences, 30% to 35% detected once. This chain uses TRBV23-1 with TRBJ2-4; D possibly corresponds to TRBD1 (5 bases). Matching the DNA end better, TRBJ2-7 makes the J call doubtful. TRBV23-1 is sorted into the ORF group, with uncertain function. This TCR came from a woman aged 25 to 39 in good health. Material: blood. The CDR3 protein is CASSRGHSHEQYF. CDR3 bases: TGCGCCAGCAGCAGAGGACACTCCCACGAGCAGTACTTC.